Shown below are 10 T cell receptor beta chains from a single sample sequenced in a study of T cells in Graves' hyperthyroidism and ophthalmopathy. TCR beta CDR3 regions were amplified from RNA transcripts. During a first-round RT-PCR of the TCR CDR3, the HTBI primer set was used. TCRdb re-derived calls from the multiplex PCR reads in MiXCR, one entry per CDR3 protein. The table lists 370,000 or so distinct CDR3 sequences, less than 20% of them singletons. The material sequenced was blood. The receptors shown here come from a woman under 30 with Graves' hyperthyroidism that later progressed to Graves' ophthalmopathy.

In this sample, this clonotype turned up many times. The chain is built from TRBV27 and TRBJ2-7; no firm D call. Trimming cost V 5 bases and J 2 bases, with 16 bases left between them. Germline lookup yields CDR1 MNHEY and CDR2 SMNVEV (reference sequence). CDR3 length equals 15 residues. The CDR3 sequence is CASSQWTSLPYEQYF. The CDR3 coding sequence is TGTGCCAGCAGTCAATGGACCTCCCTTCCCTACGAGCAGTACTTC.

This clonotype has just a few counts. The rearrangement joins TRBV20-1 to TRBJ2-5; 10 bases agree with TRBD2. The CDR3 covers 17 residues. Looked up from germline, CDR1 is DFQATT and CDR2 is SNEGSKA (reference sequence). The V and J ends lost 0 bases and 3 bases, in that order; junction bases with no gene match: 10. Written as DNA, the CDR3 is TGCAGTGCTAGAGATGATGGGCTAGCGGGAGAAAAAGAGACCCAGTACTTC. It translates to CSARDDGLAGEKETQYF.

This clonotype has at least ten counts. The chain uses TRBV20-1 and TRBJ2-4; no clear D. The V gene's germline CDR1 is DFQATT and CDR2 SNEGSKA (reference sequence). Trimming cost V 1 base and J 3 bases, with 16 bases left between them. This CDR3 is built from 16 residues. The DNA of the CDR3 is TGCAGTGCTAGAGGGGTGGGTGGGCTCGGCAAAAACATTCAGTACTTC. Protein product: CSARGVGGLGKNIQYF.

This clonotype was detected ten times or more. The CDR3 spells CASSRGAGANVLTF. The CDR3 DNA reads as TGTGCCAGCAGTCGTGGGGCTGGGGCCAACGTCCTGACTTTC. The V and J genes are TRBV28 and TRBJ2-6; D unresolved. This CDR3 spans 14 amino acids. The V and J ends lost 5 bases and 2 bases respectively, with 7 bases between them. Germline V CDR1 and CDR2: MDHEN, SYDVKM.

This clonotype was found many times. The chain recombines TRBV20-1 with TRBJ2-5, with D tentatively TRBD1 (5 bases). This CDR3 is 16 amino acids long. The V end was cut by 6 bases, the J end by 5 bases, with 25 bases between. Germline CDR1 and CDR2: DFQATT and SNEGSKA (reference sequence). The CDR3: CSAEYRQGSPRETQYF. As DNA, the CDR3 is TGCAGTGCCGAGTACAGGCAGGGTTCTCCAAGGGAGACCCAGTACTTC.

The chain uses TRBV29-1 and TRBJ1-1, with D uncertain. Trimming removed 7 bases at V and 7 bases at J, with 13 bases between. The CDR3 length is 11 residues. Per the germline V gene, CDR1 is SQVTM and CDR2 is ANQGSEA. Here the CDR3 reads CSAERGSEAFF. The CDR3, as DNA: TGCAGCGCCGAGAGAGGGAGTGAAGCTTTCTTT. The complete variable domain, with remaining parts taken from reference TRBV29-1 and TRBJ1-1, reads SAVISQKPSRDICQRGTSLTIQCQVDSQVTMMFWYRQQPGQSLTLIATANQGSEATYESGFVIDKFPISRPNLTFSTLTVSNMSPEDSSIYLCSAERGSEAFFGQGTRLTVV.

This clonotype was picked up many times. The CDR3 spells CASSPTGNQYEQYF. Written as DNA, the CDR3 is TGTGCCAGCAGCCCGACGGGTAACCAATACGAGCAGTACTTC. This sequence joins TRBV7-2 and TRBJ2-7; no firm D call. The CDR3 extends over 14 amino acids. Trimming shortened V by 5 bases and J by 4 bases, and 15 bases separated the two germline ends. Germline loops: CDR1 SGHTA, CDR2 FQGNSA. Variable domain in full (rest from reference TRBV7-2 and TRBJ2-7): GAGVSQSPSNKVTEKGKDVELRCDPISGHTALYWYRQSLGQGLEFLIYFQGNSAPDKSGLPSDRFSAERTGGSVSTLTIQRTQQEDSAVYLCASSPTGNQYEQYFGPGTRLTVT.

Here the CDR3 reads CASSFIAGAPEAFF. In DNA, the CDR3 is TGTGCCAGCAGTTTTATAGCGGGGGCCCCTGAAGCTTTCTTT. This rearrangement joins TRBV28 to TRBJ1-1, with a possible D match to TRBD1 (6 bases). Germline V lookup: CDR1 MDHEN, CDR2 SYDVKM. V lost 3 bases to trimming and J lost 6 bases, with 14 bases between them. The CDR3 contains 14 residues.

This clonotype was recorded a few times. This sequence joins TRBV5-8 and TRBJ1-2; 7 bases fit TRBD1. The trim removed 4 bases at V and 5 bases at J, leaving 11 bases unmatched. The germline V gene has CDR1 SGHTS and CDR2 YDEGEE. This CDR3 spans 15 amino acids. CDR3 nucleotide sequence: TGTGCCAGCAGCCGATCAGGACAGGCCGAATATGGCTACACCTTC. This encodes CASSRSGQAEYGYTF.

This chain connects TRBV15 to TRBJ2-7; D is possibly TRBD2 (6 bases). The V gene lost 11 bases and the J gene lost 3 bases, with 29 bases spanning the gap. Germline lookup yields CDR1 LNHNV and CDR2 YYDKDF (reference sequence). CDR3 length equals 17 residues. CDR3 protein: CASLRGRAREYFYEQYF. Here the CDR3 DNA reads TGTGCCTCCCTGAGGGGCAGGGCTCGGGAGTACTTCTACGAGCAGTACTTC.